Listed below are T cell receptor beta chains from one sample, sequenced in a study of cytomegalovirus exposure and HLA in healthy donors. The repertoire was sequenced with immunoSEQ multiplex PCR; TCRdb's copy has only in-frame clones and lacks some. The data show around 80,000 clones, around 70% seen once. Sequenced material: PBMCs. The receptor source for this set is a man aged 40-49 years in good health and CMV-seropositive. Each CDR3 is given with its conserved first and last residue. The order of the fields is CDR3 length, V gene, clone size, D gene, J gene, CDR3 DNA, CDR3 protein. The D gene is left open where the match is weak. A row's size may be missing; if present it is once, few, many or a size class.

CDR3 length: 13
V gene: TRBV6-6
clone size: few
D gene: NA
J gene: TRBJ1-1
CDR3 DNA: TGTGCCACCTGTCGCTCTGTGGGGGGGCCCCCTTACTTT
CDR3 protein: CATCRSVGGPPYF

CDR3 length: 16
V gene: TRBV10-2
clone size: NA
D gene: NA
J gene: TRBJ2-1
CDR3 DNA: TGCGCCAGCAGTGAGTCGAATAGCGGACCCTACAATGAGCAGTTCTTC
CDR3 protein: CASSESNSGPYNEQFF

CDR3 length: 14
V gene: TRBV7-2
clone size: NA
D gene: TRBD1
J gene: TRBJ2-7
CDR3 DNA: TGTGCCAGCAGCTTAGAACAGGGGGCAGCAGAGCAGTACTTC
CDR3 protein: CASSLEQGAAEQYF

CDR3 length: 15
V gene: TRBV14
clone size: NA
D gene: TRBD1
J gene: TRBJ1-2
CDR3 DNA: TGTGCCAGCAGCCAAGCGCCGGGACAGTATGATGGCTACACCTTC
CDR3 protein: CASSQAPGQYDGYTF

CDR3 length: 15
V gene: TRBV15
clone size: NA
D gene: NA
J gene: TRBJ2-7
CDR3 DNA: TGTGCCACCAGCAGAGGCGGCAGCACCTCCTACGAGCAGTACTTC
CDR3 protein: CATSRGGSTSYEQYF

CDR3 length: 13
V gene: TRBV2
clone size: NA
D gene: NA
J gene: TRBJ2-7
CDR3 DNA: TGTGCCAGCACCGACAGGAAGTTCTACGAGCAGTACTTC
CDR3 protein: CASTDRKFYEQYF

CDR3 length: 14
V gene: TRBV10-3
clone size: NA
D gene: NA
J gene: TRBJ2-7
CDR3 DNA: TGTGCCATCAGTGACGGAGACTTATCCTACGAGCAGTACTTC
CDR3 protein: CAISDGDLSYEQYF

CDR3 length: 15
V gene: TRBV28
clone size: NA
D gene: TRBD1
J gene: TRBJ2-2
CDR3 DNA: TGTGCCAGCAGCCCTCGACAGGGGCCCGGCGGGGAGCTGTTTTTT
CDR3 protein: CASSPRQGPGGELFF

CDR3 length: 14
V gene: TRBV6-5
clone size: NA
D gene: NA
J gene: TRBJ2-4
CDR3 DNA: TGTGCCAGCATGGGAACGGGGGCCAAAAACATTCAGTACTTC
CDR3 protein: CASMGTGAKNIQYF

CDR3 length: 16
V gene: TRBV28
clone size: NA
D gene: TRBD1
J gene: TRBJ1-5
CDR3 DNA: TGTGCCAGCAGTCCGGGACAGGGTTTTCGCAATCAGCCCCAGCATTTT
CDR3 protein: CASSPGQGFRNQPQHF